The 10 T cell receptor beta chains below all came from one sample that was sequenced in a study of shared clonotypes between healthy human individuals. TCRdb keeps only in-frame clones here, not all; method: immunoSEQ multiplex PCR. The sample lists approximately 2.4 million clones; approximately 96% were seen once. Specimen: naive CD4+ T cells sorted from blood. This sample's subset: CD45RA+ positively selected. The source is a man between 18 and 35 years old in good health.

The genes are TRBV7-6 and TRBJ2-3, with D hard to call. Trimming removed 3 bases from V and 0 bases from J, with 10 bases in between. The CDR3 sequence is 15 residues long. The germline CDR1 and CDR2 sequences are SGHVS and FNYEAQ. CDR3 sequence (DNA): TGTGCCAGCAGCTTGGCCGACACTAGCACAGATACGCAGTATTTT. Its protein is CASSLADTSTDTQYF.

The chain combines TRBV5-4 with TRBJ2-3, with 11 bases matching TRBD2. The CDR3 has 15 residues. Per germline, CDR1 SGHNT and CDR2 YYREEE (reference sequence). V dropped 4 bases and J dropped 4; count of bases not matched to a gene: 5. CDR3 bases: TGTGCCAGCAGCCTCACTAGCGGGAGTTCAGATACGCAGTATTTT. It encodes CASSLTSGSSDTQYF.

The rearrangement links TRBV5-6 to TRBJ2-1; 7 bases are shared with TRBD2. The germline V gene has CDR1 SGHDT and CDR2 YYEEEE. The length of the CDR3 is 13 residues. V shed 1 base and J 11 bases; nucleotides not matched to a gene: 6. CDR3 residues: CASSLLESGKQFF. In nucleotides, the CDR3 is TGTGCCAGCAGCTTGCTTGAAAGCGGGAAGCAGTTCTTC.

The chain is built from TRBV11-2 and TRBJ2-3, with 7 bases that match TRBD2. J lost 4 bases, V lost 4 bases, and 14 bases had no gene match. Germline V gene lookup returns CDR1 SGHAT and CDR2 FQNNGV. The CDR3 extends over 17 amino acids. The CDR3 region is CASSSRGAGEVSDTQYF. CDR3 nucleotide sequence: TGTGCCAGCAGCTCCAGAGGGGCGGGAGAAGTCTCAGATACGCAGTATTTT.

Concerning this clone: Within the sample, other DNA sequences also encode this same CDR3. The rearrangement uses TRBV29-1 and TRBJ2-7; D uncertain. Deletions cut 0 bases from V and 6 bases from J, with 6 bases between. Germline V lookup: CDR1 SQVTM, CDR2 ANQGSEA. CDR3 length: 11 amino acids. The CDR3 reads CSVEDPGEQYF. CDR3 DNA: TGCAGCGTTGAAGATCCGGGCGAGCAGTACTTC.

V gene TRBV2 combines with J gene TRBJ2-7, with 11 bases that match TRBD1. Germline V CDR1 and CDR2: SNHLY, FYNNEI. Trimming removed 1 base from V and 4 bases from J; junction bases left unmatched: 3. The CDR3 consists of 15 residues. CDR3 nucleotide sequence: TGTGCCAGCAGTGAAGAGGGACAGGGGGGTTACGAGCAGTACTTC. Translated: CASSEEGQGGYEQYF. Drawing the rest from reference TRBV2 and TRBJ2-7, the complete variable domain is EPEVTQTPSHQVTQMGQEVILRCVPISNHLYFYWYRQILGQKVEFLVSFYNNEISEKSEIFDDQFSVERPDGSNFTLKIRSTKLEDSAMYFCASSEEGQGGYEQYFGPGTRLTVT.

The chain's CDR3 is CASSLGEVYGYTF. The CDR3 DNA follows: TGCGCCAGCAGCTTGGGCGAAGTTTATGGCTACACCTTC. The rearrangement uses TRBV5-1 and TRBJ1-2; D unclear. This CDR3 is built from 13 residues. Germline values: CDR1 SGHRS, CDR2 YFSETQ. Trimming took 0 bases from V and 5 from J, leaving 8 bases between them.

The V call is TRBV7-9, the J call TRBJ1-1, with TRBD1 identical over 12 bases. This CDR3 has 14 amino acids. The ends lost 5 bases at V and 6 bases at J; junction bases unmatched: 4. CDR1 and CDR2 (germline): SEHNR, FQNEAQ (reference sequence). The CDR3 DNA reads as TGTGCCAGCAGCCCGGGACAGGGGGCATCTGAAGCTTTCTTT. The encoded protein is CASSPGQGASEAFF.

The rearrangement joins TRBV6-5 to TRBJ1-1, with D possibly TRBD1 on 5 matching bases. The germline gives CDR1 MNHEY, CDR2 SVGAGI. Between the trimmed V and J ends, which lost 6 bases and 4 bases, there was a span of 12 bases. The CDR3 length is 13 residues. The CDR3 DNA reads TGTGCCAGCAGATCCGACAGCAGCACTGAAGCTTTCTTT. It is translated as CASRSDSSTEAFF.

The chain is built from TRBV4-1 and TRBJ2-7; 13 positions match TRBD2. J lost 8 bases, V lost 4 bases, and 11 bases had no gene match. Germline assignment: CDR1 MGHRA and CDR2 YSYEKL. The CDR3 has 16 amino acids. This CDR3 is CASSRADGLAGVKQYF. CDR3 DNA sequence: TGCGCCAGCAGCCGAGCTGATGGACTAGCGGGGGTTAAGCAGTACTTC.